Shown below are 25 T cell receptor beta chains from a single sample sequenced in a study of cytomegalovirus exposure and HLA in healthy donors (dated by TCRdb to the late 2010s). Library method: the immunoSEQ multiplex PCR assay. Here the immuneACCESS table is served through TCRdb, limited to in-frame sequences with V and J called. Missing clones are a known gap in these copies; in checked studies unresolved V genes cover under half, and the rest lacks a known reason. The sample contains about 130,000 clones, about nine tenths of them found a single time. Over 3% of the sample comes from the top ten. The sequenced sample was PBMCs. The receptor set was obtained from a man under 40 in good health and CMV-seronegative.

The chain combines TRBV2 with TRBJ2-6, with 7 bases lining up with TRBD1. The trim removed 7 bases at V and 0 bases at J, leaving 3 bases unmatched. The CDR3 sequence is 15 residues long. Germline CDR1 and CDR2: SNHLY and FYNNEI. The CDR3: CASTGQISGANVLTF. CDR3 nucleotides: TGTGCCAGCACGGGACAGATCTCTGGGGCCAACGTCCTGACTTTC.

The chain links TRBV9 to TRBJ1-2; no reliable D call. Germline V gives CDR1 SGDLS, CDR2 YYNGEE. The ends were cut back, 0 bases at V and 0 bases at J, with 6 bases in the middle. CDR3 length: 14 amino acids. The CDR3 bases are TGTGCCAGCAGCGTAGTGGGAGCTAACTATGGCTACACCTTC. Residues: CASSVVGANYGYTF.

This sequence joins TRBV7-9 and TRBJ1-2; 7 positions match TRBD1. The V gene's germline CDR1 is SEHNR and CDR2 FQNEAQ (reference sequence). The CDR3 length is 14 residues. V was clipped by 4 bases and J by 7 bases; unmatched bases: 9. CDR3: CASSYLDRAIGYTF. CDR3 coding DNA: TGTGCCAGCAGCTACCTCGACAGGGCGATTGGCTACACCTTC. Full variable domain (rest looked up from reference TRBV7-9 and TRBJ1-2): DTGVSQNPRHKITKRGQNVTFRCDPISEHNRLYWYRQTLGQGPEFLTYFQNEAQLEKSRLLSDRFSAERPKGSFSTLEIQRTEQGDSAMYLCASSYLDRAIGYTFGSGTRLTVV.

The chain employs TRBV27 and TRBJ1-1; D remains unclear. V lost 5 bases to trimming and J lost 1 base, with 11 bases between them. CDR1 is MNHEY and CDR2 is SMNVEV in the germline V gene (reference sequence). The CDR3 consists of 14 residues. The DNA of the CDR3 is TGTGCCAGCAGTACAGCCTACGGGAACACTGAAGCTTTCTTT. It is translated as CASSTAYGNTEAFF.

This chain uses TRBV4-1 with TRBJ2-1, with 7 positions matching TRBD2. The CDR3 has 14 residues. Germline CDR1 MGHRA, CDR2 YSYEKL. Trimming at V came to 1 base and at J to 8 bases, leaving 5 bases not matched to a gene. DNA for the CDR3: TGCGCCAGCAGCCAAGGACCTGGGGGGGATGAGCAGTTCTTC. Translated: CASSQGPGGDEQFF.

This clone was recorded once. The chain uses TRBV4-2 and TRBJ2-1; D might be TRBD2 (6 bases). Germline V CDR1 and CDR2: LGHNA, YNFKEQ. The CDR3 extends over 15 amino acids. V shed 4 bases and J shed 2 bases, with 12 bases lying between them. The CDR3 loop reads CASSRTGSAYNEQFF. The CDR3, as DNA: TGTGCCAGCAGCCGGACCGGGAGCGCCTACAATGAGCAGTTCTTC.

V usage is TRBV5-1 and J usage is TRBJ2-4; TRBD2 matches 10 bases. The germline CDR1 and CDR2 sequences are SGHRS and YFSETQ. Trimming at V came to 2 bases and at J to 7 bases, leaving 6 bases not matched to a gene. This CDR3 comprises 15 residues. CDR3 protein: CASSLVAGGGNIQYF. CDR3 bases: TGCGCCAGCAGCTTAGTAGCGGGGGGTGGTAACATTCAGTACTTC. Using reference TRBV5-1 and TRBJ2-4 for the parts outside the CDR3, the full variable domain is KAGVTQTPRYLIKTRGQQVTLSCSPISGHRSVSWYQQTPGQGLQFLFEYFSETQRNKGNFPGRFSGRQFSNSRSEMNVSTLELGDSALYLCASSLVAGGGNIQYFGAGTRLSVL.

This chain connects TRBV6-6 to TRBJ2-1; D call uncertain. CDR1 MNHNY and CDR2 SVGAGI come from the germline V gene (reference sequence). V was shortened by 4 bases and J by 2 bases, with 6 bases between the two germline ends. This CDR3 spans 13 amino acids. CDR3 nucleotides: TGTGCCAGCAGTTTAGTAGCCTACAATGAGCAGTTCTTC. Protein sequence: CASSLVAYNEQFF.

The chain recombines TRBV19 with TRBJ2-7; D is possibly TRBD1 (5 bases). Trimming left V 6 bases short and J 4 bases short, with 16 bases between. Germline V lookup: CDR1 LNHDA, CDR2 SQIVND (reference sequence). The CDR3 extends over 14 amino acids. The CDR3: CASSLQVPSYEQYF. CDR3 nucleotides: TGTGCCAGTAGCTTACAGGTCCCTTCTTACGAGCAGTACTTC.

The rearrangement joins TRBV2 to TRBJ1-5; TRBD1 matches at 7 bases. Germline CDR1 SNHLY, CDR2 FYNNEI. The CDR3 runs to 16 residues. Trimming removed 3 bases from V and 6 bases from J; junction bases left unmatched: 11. The CDR3, as DNA: TGTGCCAGCAGTGAGTCGGACAGGCTACGGGGTCAGCCCCAGCATTTT. Encoded protein: CASSESDRLRGQPQHF.

The chain couples TRBV5-1 to TRBJ1-4; tentative D call: TRBD1 (5 bases). The germline gives CDR1 SGHRS, CDR2 YFSETQ. Between the trimmed V and J ends, which lost 2 bases and 4 bases, there was a span of 12 bases. The CDR3 is 15 amino acids. The CDR3 region is CASSFGSGFNEKLFF. CDR3 DNA sequence: TGCGCCAGCAGCTTCGGGTCAGGGTTTAATGAAAAACTGTTTTTT.

The rearrangement links TRBV5-1 to TRBJ2-3; D remains unclear. The V and J ends lost 1 base and 5 bases respectively, with 5 bases between them. The CDR3 extends over 12 amino acids. Germline loops: CDR1 SGHRS, CDR2 YFSETQ. The CDR3 region is CASSLSGDTQYF. In nucleotides, the CDR3 is TGCGCCAGCAGCTTGTCCGGAGATACGCAGTATTTT.

The gene calls are TRBV29-1 and TRBJ2-7; TRBD2 matches at 8 bases. This CDR3 contains 13 residues. J was trimmed by 3 bases and V by 6 bases; bases with no gene match: 7. In germline, CDR1 is SQVTM, CDR2 ANQGSEA. In nucleotides, the CDR3 is TGCAGCGTCGTCGGGGGGGGCCTCTACGAGCAGTACTTC. Translation gives CSVVGGGLYEQYF.

The CDR3 DNA reads TGTGCCAGCAGCCAAGCCGACAGGGCAGACTATGGCTACACCTTC. Its protein product is CASSQADRADYGYTF. The chain couples TRBV4-2 to TRBJ1-2, with 7 bases identical to TRBD1. Unmatched junction bases numbered 5, after V lost 1 base and J lost 3 bases. Germline V lookup: CDR1 LGHNA, CDR2 YNFKEQ. This CDR3 has 15 residues.

V and J are TRBV18 and TRBJ1-2; TRBD1 matches at 7 bases. The V segment lost 5 bases and the J segment 4 bases; nucleotides outside the gene matches: 19. CDR1 is KGHSH and CDR2 is LQKENI in the germline V gene. The CDR3 runs to 18 residues. The DNA of the CDR3 is TGTGCCAGCTCAAGGAGCGAGCTCAGACAGGGATCAAGCTATGGCTACACCTTC. Translation: CASSRSELRQGSSYGYTF.

This clone is a singleton in its sample. The chain has TRBV5-4 and TRBJ1-1; 10 bases match TRBD1. V dropped 4 bases and J dropped 5; count of bases not matched to a gene: 11. The germline V gene encodes CDR1 SGHNT and CDR2 YYREEE (reference sequence). The CDR3 is 16 amino acids. The CDR3 bases are TGTGCCAGCAGCCCCCGGACAGGGGGAAGAGAAACTGAAGCTTTCTTT. This sequence encodes CASSPRTGGRETEAFF.

The table lists this clone with a count of one. The chain uses TRBV7-9 and TRBJ2-1; D unresolved. Germline assignment: CDR1 SEHNR and CDR2 FQNEAQ (reference sequence). Deletions cut 5 bases from V and 6 bases from J, with 8 bases between. This CDR3 contains 12 residues. In DNA, the CDR3 is TGTGCCAGCAGCGCCCGGAGCAATGAGCAGTTCTTC. Encoded protein: CASSARSNEQFF.

The chain recombines TRBV6-1 with TRBJ1-6; D is perhaps TRBD1 (5 bases). The V gene lost 6 bases and the J gene lost 10 bases, with 19 bases spanning the gap. Germline V CDR1 and CDR2: MNHNS, SASEGT. The CDR3 is made up of 15 amino acids. CDR3 residues: CASSPGHGPKSPLHF. The CDR3 DNA is TGTGCCAGCAGCCCAGGACATGGGCCCAAGTCACCCCTCCACTTT.

The chain links TRBV7-8 to TRBJ1-5, with D unresolved. The CDR3 totals 13 residues. In germline, CDR1 is SGHVS, CDR2 FQNEAQ. V lost 1 base to trimming and J lost 9 bases, with 10 bases between them. The CDR3 reads CASSLGGGWPQHF. The CDR3 nucleotides are TGTGCCAGCAGCTTAGGTGGAGGGTGGCCCCAGCATTTT.

This clone was seen a single time. The V gene is TRBV28, the J gene TRBJ1-1, with 9 nucleotides matching TRBD1. CDR3 size: 15 residues. Trimming at V came to 5 bases and at J to 3 bases, leaving 7 bases not matched to a gene. Germline CDR1 reads MDHEN; CDR2 reads SYDVKM. CDR3 nucleotide sequence: TGTGCCAGCAGTCCACCGGGACAGGGTTACACTGAAGCTTTCTTT. Translating it yields CASSPPGQGYTEAFF.

This chain joins TRBV4-1 and TRBJ2-3, with D perhaps matching TRBD2 (6 bases). Germline-derived CDR1 and CDR2 are MGHRA and YSYEKL. With 3 bases removed from V and 5 bases from J, the gap between germline ends came to 9 bases. The CDR3 totals 13 residues. CDR3 in DNA: TGCGCCAGCAGCCATCCCGGGGGAGATACGCAGTATTTT. Encoded protein: CASSHPGGDTQYF.

The chain carries TRBV4-2 and TRBJ1-1; D remains unclear. This CDR3 is 14 amino acids long. In germline, CDR1 is LGHNA, CDR2 YNFKEQ. The germline V and J ends were trimmed by 0 bases and 3 bases, with 8 bases remaining between them. For the CDR3, the DNA is TGTGCCAGCAGCCAAGAGGAGTTGGACACTGAAGCTTTCTTT. Protein sequence: CASSQEELDTEAFF.

The chain uses TRBV30 and TRBJ2-5; D is possibly TRBD2 (5 bases). Trimming left V 2 bases short and J 1 base short, with 20 bases between. The CDR3 is 17 residues long. CDR1 GTSNPN and CDR2 SVGIG come from the germline V gene (reference sequence). The CDR3 sequence is CAWSHGESSLIQETQYF. The CDR3 bases are TGTGCCTGGAGTCATGGGGAGTCTTCCCTAATCCAAGAGACCCAGTACTTC.

This chain links TRBV9 with TRBJ2-1, with 8 bases fitting TRBD2. Germline assignment: CDR1 SGDLS and CDR2 YYNGEE. The CDR3 is 16 residues long. V lost 3 bases, J lost 5 bases, and 10 bases stayed unmatched. This CDR3 reads CASSESPTGGNNEQFF. The CDR3 region has the DNA TGTGCCAGCAGCGAAAGCCCGACGGGGGGGAACAATGAGCAGTTCTTC.

The V and J genes are TRBV7-9 and TRBJ1-2; 7 bases are a match to TRBD1. V lost 7 bases and J lost 4; bases outside the gene matches: 6. CDR1 is SEHNR, CDR2 FQNEAQ, per germline (reference sequence). This CDR3 comprises 13 residues. In nucleotides, the CDR3 is TGTGCCAGCACCGCGGACAGGATCTATGGCTACACCTTC. Residues: CASTADRIYGYTF.